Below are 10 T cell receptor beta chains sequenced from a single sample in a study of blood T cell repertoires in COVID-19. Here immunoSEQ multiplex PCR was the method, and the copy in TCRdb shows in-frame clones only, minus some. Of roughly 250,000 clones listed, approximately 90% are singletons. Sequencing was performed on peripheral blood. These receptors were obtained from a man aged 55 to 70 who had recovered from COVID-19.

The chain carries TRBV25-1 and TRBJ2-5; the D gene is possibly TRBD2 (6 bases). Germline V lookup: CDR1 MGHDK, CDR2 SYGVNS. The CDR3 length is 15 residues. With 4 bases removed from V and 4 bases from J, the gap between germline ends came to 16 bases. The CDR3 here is CASSGSGLLGETQYF. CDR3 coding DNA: TGTGCCAGCAGTGGCTCGGGACTTCTAGGAGAGACCCAGTACTTC.

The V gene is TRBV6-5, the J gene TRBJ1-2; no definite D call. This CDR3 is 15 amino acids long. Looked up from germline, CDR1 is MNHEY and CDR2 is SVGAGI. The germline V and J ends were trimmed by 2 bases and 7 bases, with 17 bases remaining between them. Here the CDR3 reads CASSYGYNSGAGYTF. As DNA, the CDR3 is TGTGCCAGCAGTTACGGCTATAACAGCGGCGCTGGCTACACCTTC.

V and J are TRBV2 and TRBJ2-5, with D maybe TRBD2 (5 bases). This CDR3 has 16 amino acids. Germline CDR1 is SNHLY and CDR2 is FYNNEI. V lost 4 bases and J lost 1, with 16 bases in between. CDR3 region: CASSVRYAGSQETQYF. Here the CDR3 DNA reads TGTGCCAGCAGTGTTCGCTACGCGGGTTCCCAAGAGACCCAGTACTTC.

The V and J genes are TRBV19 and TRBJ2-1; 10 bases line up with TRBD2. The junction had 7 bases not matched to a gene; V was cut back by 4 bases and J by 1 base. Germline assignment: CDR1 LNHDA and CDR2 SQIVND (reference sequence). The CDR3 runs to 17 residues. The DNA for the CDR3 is TGTGCCAGTAGTACAATTAGCGGGGGGCCGTCCTACAATGAGCAGTTCTTC. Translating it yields CASSTISGGPSYNEQFF.

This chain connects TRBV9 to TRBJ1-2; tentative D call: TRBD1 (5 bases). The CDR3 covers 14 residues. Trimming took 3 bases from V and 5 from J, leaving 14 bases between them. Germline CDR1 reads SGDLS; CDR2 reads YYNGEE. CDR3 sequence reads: CASSAPGLSYGYTF. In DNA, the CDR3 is TGTGCCAGCAGCGCCCCGGGACTTAGTTATGGCTACACCTTC.

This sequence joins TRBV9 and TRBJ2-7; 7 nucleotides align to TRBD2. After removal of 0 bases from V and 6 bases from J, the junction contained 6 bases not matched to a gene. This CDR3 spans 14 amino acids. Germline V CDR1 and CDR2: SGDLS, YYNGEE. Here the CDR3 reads CASSVAAGEGEQYF. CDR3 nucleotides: TGTGCCAGCAGCGTAGCCGCGGGGGAGGGCGAGCAGTACTTC.

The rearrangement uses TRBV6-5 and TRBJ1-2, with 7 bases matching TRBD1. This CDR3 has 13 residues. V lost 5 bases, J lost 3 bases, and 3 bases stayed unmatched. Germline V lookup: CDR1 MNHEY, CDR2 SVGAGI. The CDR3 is CASSKQGHYGYTF. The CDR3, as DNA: TGTGCCAGCAGTAAACAGGGGCACTATGGCTACACCTTC.

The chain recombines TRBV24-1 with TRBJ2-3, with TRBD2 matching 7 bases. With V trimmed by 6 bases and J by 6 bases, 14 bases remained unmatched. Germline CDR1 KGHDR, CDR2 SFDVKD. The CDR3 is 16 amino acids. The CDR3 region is CATSRHGGSVKDTQYF. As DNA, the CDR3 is TGTGCCACCAGTCGTCACGGGGGGTCGGTTAAGGATACGCAGTATTTT.

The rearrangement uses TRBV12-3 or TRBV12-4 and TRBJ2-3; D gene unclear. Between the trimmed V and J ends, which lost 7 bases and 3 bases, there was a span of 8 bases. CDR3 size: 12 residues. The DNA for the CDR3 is TGTGCCAGCACTTCTACTACAGATACGCAGTATTTT. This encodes CASTSTTDTQYF.

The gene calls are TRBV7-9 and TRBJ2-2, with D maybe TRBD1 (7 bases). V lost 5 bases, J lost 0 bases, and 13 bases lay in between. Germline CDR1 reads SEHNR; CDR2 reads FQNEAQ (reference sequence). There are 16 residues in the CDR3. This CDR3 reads CASSQDRTTNTGELFF. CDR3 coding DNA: TGTGCCAGCAGCCAGGACAGGACTACGAACACCGGGGAGCTGTTTTTT.